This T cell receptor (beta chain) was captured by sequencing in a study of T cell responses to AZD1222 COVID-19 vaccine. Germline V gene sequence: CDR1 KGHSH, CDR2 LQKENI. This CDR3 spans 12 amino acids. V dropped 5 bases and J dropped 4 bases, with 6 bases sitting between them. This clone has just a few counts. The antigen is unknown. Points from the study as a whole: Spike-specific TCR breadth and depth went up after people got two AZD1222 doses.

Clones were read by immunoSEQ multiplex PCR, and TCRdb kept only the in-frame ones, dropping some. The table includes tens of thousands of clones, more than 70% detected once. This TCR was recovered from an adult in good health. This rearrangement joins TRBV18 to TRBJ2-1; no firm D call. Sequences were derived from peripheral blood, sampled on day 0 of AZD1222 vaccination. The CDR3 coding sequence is TGTGCCAGCTCAGGGTCATACAATGAGCAGTTCTTC. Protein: CASSGSYNEQFF.